This entry describes one T cell receptor beta chain. What it recognizes is unknown. The data are from a study of OX40 agonist ivuxolimab in advanced cancers. Whole-study results and caveats: Some of the nonresponding patients also showed low levels of normalized T-cell clonal expansion.

The repertoire was sequenced with immunoSEQ multiplex PCR; TCRdb's copy has only in-frame clones and lacks some. The repertoire holds tens of thousands of clones, around 83% seen once, with 30% to 40% in the top ten. The germline gives CDR1 MNHNY, CDR2 SVGAGI (reference sequence). Trimming removed 2 bases at V and 6 bases at J, with 1 base between. This CDR3 has 10 residues. This clonotype originated in an adult with an advanced solid tumor such as melanoma, head and neck, liver or kidney cancer. This material consisted of CD4+ or CD8+ T cells sorted from blood, taken in a trial of the OX40 agonist ivuxolimab. V is TRBV6-6 and J is TRBJ1-2, with D hard to call. The CDR3 region is CASSYDGYTF. The CDR3 coding sequence is TGTGCCAGCAGTTACGATGGCTACACCTTC.